These 23 T cell receptor beta chains share one sample of origin, sequenced in a study of T cell responses to AZD1222 COVID-19 vaccine. Repertoires were generated with immunoSEQ multiplex PCR, while TCRdb's copy carries only in-frame clones and drops some. The sample contains around 110,000 clones, over 80% of which appear only once. Sequencing was performed on peripheral blood, taken 28 days after the second AZD1222 dose. The receptor source for this set is an adult who received the AZD1222 COVID-19 vaccine.

V and J are TRBV7-2 and TRBJ1-4; no definite D call. The CDR3 is 15 residues long. Trimming left V 5 bases short and J 3 bases short, with 13 bases between. Germline V gene sequence: CDR1 SGHTA, CDR2 FQGNSA. For the CDR3, the DNA is TGTGCCAGCAGCCCCCAGCGTTCGTCTAATGAAAAACTGTTTTTT. Its translation: CASSPQRSSNEKLFF.

The V and J genes are TRBV28 and TRBJ2-4; no clear D gene. This CDR3 comprises 15 residues. V lost 7 bases and J lost 0, with 13 bases in between. Germline V lookup: CDR1 MDHEN, CDR2 SYDVKM. CDR3 bases: TGTGCCAGCAACCAGGCCGGTCTAGCCAAAAACATTCAGTACTTC. Its translation: CASNQAGLAKNIQYF.

This clone was counted a single time. The chain carries TRBV5-6 and TRBJ2-7; the D gene is possibly TRBD2 (5 bases). There are 16 residues in the CDR3. The V and J ends lost 4 bases and 0 bases respectively, with 17 bases between them. Germline values: CDR1 SGHDT, CDR2 YYEEEE. The CDR3: CASSPRDRIVSYEQYF. The CDR3 DNA sequence: TGTGCCAGCAGCCCGAGGGATCGGATTGTCTCCTACGAGCAGTACTTC.

V and J are TRBV11-2 and TRBJ2-7; tentative D call: TRBD1 (6 bases). The CDR3 has 14 amino acids. Trimming cost V 1 base and J 0 bases, with 7 bases left between them. The V gene's germline CDR1 is SGHAT and CDR2 FQNNGV. The CDR3, as DNA: TGTGCCAGCAGCTTAGTGGACAGCTCCTACGAGCAGTACTTC. Its protein is CASSLVDSSYEQYF.

The V and J genes are TRBV14 and TRBJ2-7; D gene ambiguous. CDR3 size: 13 residues. Germline V lookup: CDR1 SGHDN, CDR2 FVKESK. V was cut by 0 bases and J by 3 bases, with 6 bases left in between. The CDR3 protein is CASSQDPVYEQYF. The DNA of the CDR3 is TGTGCCAGCAGCCAAGATCCGGTCTACGAGCAGTACTTC.

CDR3 DNA sequence: TGTGCCAGTAGTACTCGGGACAGCACTAATGAAAAACTGTTTTTT. It codes for CASSTRDSTNEKLFF. The V gene is TRBV19, the J gene TRBJ1-4; 7 bases agree with TRBD1. The CDR3 is 15 residues long. CDR1 is LNHDA, CDR2 SQIVND, per germline (reference sequence). J gave up 2 bases and V 4 bases, and 4 bases lay outside the gene matches.

This clone has just a few counts. The chain carries TRBV13 and TRBJ2-7; the D gene is possibly TRBD1 (5 bases). CDR1 and CDR2 (germline): PRHDT, FYEKMQ (reference sequence). The V and J ends lost 3 bases and 7 bases respectively, with 13 bases between them. This CDR3 region has 13 residues. The CDR3 spells CASSFQGAGEQYF. CDR3 sequence (DNA): TGTGCCAGCAGCTTTCAAGGGGCTGGGGAGCAGTACTTC.

This clone was seen just once. The V gene is TRBV28, the J gene TRBJ1-6, with D uncertain. Germline lookup yields CDR1 MDHEN and CDR2 SYDVKM. The CDR3 consists of 15 residues. V lost 1 base and J lost 3, with 7 bases in between. The CDR3 loop is CASSLSQNYNSPLHF. CDR3 coding DNA: TGTGCCAGCAGTTTATCTCAGAACTATAATTCACCCCTCCACTTT.

The CDR3 DNA reads as TGTGCCATCAGTGAGTCTCCCCCTTACGAGCAGTACTTC. This codes for CAISESPPYEQYF. The chain carries TRBV10-3 and TRBJ2-7; no reliable D call. This CDR3 is 13 amino acids long. V shed 0 bases and J shed 4 bases, with 7 bases lying between them. Germline V gives CDR1 ENHRY, CDR2 SYGVKD.

The chain couples TRBV14 to TRBJ1-1; D uncertain. The CDR3 spans 13 residues. From germline, CDR1 is SGHDN and CDR2 FVKESK. The ends were cut back, 4 bases at V and 2 bases at J, with 8 bases in the middle. CDR3 sequence: CASSPTANTEAFF. For the CDR3, the DNA is TGTGCCAGCAGCCCGACGGCAAACACTGAAGCTTTCTTT.

V is TRBV6-5 and J is TRBJ2-1, with D perhaps matching TRBD1 or TRBD2 (5 bases each). Germline V gene sequence: CDR1 MNHEY, CDR2 SVGAGI. V lost 3 bases and J 0 bases, leaving 12 bases between the germline ends. This CDR3 contains 16 residues. The CDR3 loop is CASSYSGGGSYNEQFF. In nucleotides, the CDR3 is TGTGCCAGCAGTTATTCCGGTGGGGGCTCCTACAATGAGCAGTTCTTC.

The rearrangement links TRBV9 to TRBJ2-1, with D perhaps matching TRBD1 (5 bases). The germline gives CDR1 SGDLS, CDR2 YYNGEE. V was trimmed by 0 bases and J by 8 bases, leaving 12 bases between them. The CDR3 totals 14 residues. CDR3 DNA: TGTGCCAGCAGCGTAGCCCAGGGTTGGGATGAGCAGTTCTTC. Its translation: CASSVAQGWDEQFF.

The chain joins TRBV5-1 to TRBJ1-1; 10 nucleotides match TRBD1. CDR3 length equals 15 residues. Germline V gives CDR1 SGHRS, CDR2 YFSETQ. J gave up 5 bases and V 2 bases, and 6 bases lay outside the gene matches. CDR3 nucleotide sequence: TGCGCCAGCAGCTTTCACGGGACAGGGGTTACTGAAGCTTTCTTT. Amino acids: CASSFHGTGVTEAFF.

J is TRBJ2-7 and V is TRBV6-5, with D perhaps assigned TRBD1 or TRBD2 (5 bases each). Germline lookup yields CDR1 MNHEY and CDR2 SVGAGI. The V gene lost 6 bases and the J gene lost 4 bases, with 19 bases spanning the gap. The CDR3 has 15 amino acids. The CDR3 bases are TGTGCCAGCAGGAACCGGGGCCCACTTTTTTACGAGCAGTACTTC. Translating gives CASRNRGPLFYEQYF.

CDR3 protein: CASSEFTANTGELFF. The CDR3 coding sequence is TGTGCCAGCAGTGAATTTACAGCAAACACCGGGGAGCTGTTTTTT. The chain combines TRBV25-1 with TRBJ2-2; no reliable D call. V lost 1 base and J lost 2, with 8 bases in between. The germline V gene has CDR1 MGHDK and CDR2 SYGVNS. The CDR3 totals 15 residues.

This chain connects TRBV7-8 to TRBJ2-5; weak D call: TRBD2 (6 bases). Germline V CDR1 and CDR2: SGHVS, FQNEAQ. The germline V and J ends were trimmed by 5 bases and 5 bases, with 15 bases remaining between them. The CDR3 length is 14 residues. The CDR3 here is CASSPRDSEETQYF. The CDR3 bases are TGTGCCAGCAGCCCCCGGGACTCTGAGGAGACCCAGTACTTC.

The V and J genes are TRBV3-1 (or the pseudogene TRBV3-2) and TRBJ2-3, with TRBD1 matching 9 bases. Unmatched junction bases numbered 7, after V lost 1 base and J lost 14 bases. Germline-derived CDR1 and CDR2 are LGHDT and YNNKEL (reference sequence). The CDR3 is made up of 13 amino acids. As DNA, the CDR3 is TGTGCCAGCAGCCAAGCTACAGGGGGCCCACCGTATTTT. It translates to CASSQATGGPPYF.

V is TRBV18 and J is TRBJ1-3; D is perhaps TRBD1 (5 bases). Trimming shortened V by 0 bases and J by 0 bases, and 9 bases separated the two germline ends. The CDR3 consists of 16 residues. Looked up from germline, CDR1 is KGHSH and CDR2 is LQKENI. The CDR3 is CASSPPGRDSGNTIYF. The DNA for the CDR3 is TGTGCCAGCTCACCACCGGGCAGGGACTCTGGAAACACCATATATTTT. The entire variable domain, with the rest obtained from reference TRBV18 and TRBJ1-3, is as follows: NAGVMQNPRHLVRRRGQEARLRCSPMKGHSHVYWYRQLPEEGLKFMVYLQKENIIDESGMPKERFSAEFPKEGPSILRIQQVVRGDSAAYFCASSPPGRDSGNTIYFGEGSWLTVV.

The chain has TRBV11-2 and TRBJ2-7, with 13 bases aligning to TRBD2. Germline V gene data show CDR1 as SGHAT and CDR2 as FQNNGV. Trimming took 5 bases from V and 4 from J; bases not matched to a gene: 5. The CDR3 sequence is 15 residues long. CDR3 protein: CASSARGLAGYEQYF. The CDR3 coding sequence is TGTGCCAGCAGCGCCCGGGGACTAGCGGGATACGAGCAGTACTTC.

DNA for the CDR3: TGTGCCAGCAGCTCGGGCGAGGCGGGAGAGACCCAGTACTTC. It codes for CASSSGEAGETQYF. The rearrangement links TRBV7-9 to TRBJ2-5; TRBD2 is a possible D gene (5 bases). The CDR3 loop spans 14 amino acids. CDR1 is SEHNR, CDR2 FQNEAQ, per germline (reference sequence). V lost 4 bases to trimming and J lost 4 bases, with 13 bases between them.

V gene TRBV7-8 combines with J gene TRBJ2-3; 15 bases line up with TRBD2. There are 18 residues in the CDR3. The V segment lost 5 bases and the J segment 6 bases; nucleotides outside the gene matches: 12. Germline V gene lookup returns CDR1 SGHVS and CDR2 FQNEAQ. The DNA of the CDR3 is TGTGCCAGCAGCCCGCGGACTAGCGGGGGGGCAGGTGGCGATACGCAGTATTTT. It codes for CASSPRTSGGAGGDTQYF.

This sequence joins TRBV19 and TRBJ1-2; the match to TRBD1 covers 11 bases. V lost 6 bases, J lost 3 bases, and 15 bases stayed unmatched. CDR3 length: 18 amino acids. The germline CDR1 and CDR2 sequences are LNHDA and SQIVND (reference sequence). The CDR3 here is CASSPPRRTGGTHYGYTF. CDR3 bases: TGTGCCAGTAGCCCCCCTCGTAGGACAGGGGGCACCCACTATGGCTACACCTTC.

This rearrangement joins TRBV4-1 to TRBJ1-2; 9 positions match TRBD1. The V and J ends lost 2 bases and 7 bases, in that order; junction bases with no gene match: 11. The CDR3 is 16 amino acids. Germline CDR1 is MGHRA and CDR2 is YSYEKL. This CDR3 is CASSQKEPGQGFGYTF. CDR3 DNA sequence: TGCGCCAGCAGCCAAAAGGAACCGGGACAGGGTTTTGGCTACACCTTC.